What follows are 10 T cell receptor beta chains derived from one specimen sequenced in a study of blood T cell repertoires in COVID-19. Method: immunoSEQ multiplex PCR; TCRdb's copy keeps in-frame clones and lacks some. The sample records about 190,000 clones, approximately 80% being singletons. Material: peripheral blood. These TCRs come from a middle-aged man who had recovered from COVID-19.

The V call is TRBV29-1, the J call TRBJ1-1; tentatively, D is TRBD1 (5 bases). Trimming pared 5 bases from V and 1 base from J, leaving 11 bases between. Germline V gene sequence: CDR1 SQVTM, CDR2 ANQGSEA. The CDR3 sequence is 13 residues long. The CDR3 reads CSVSRGGNTEAFF. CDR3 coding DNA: TGCAGCGTTAGTCGGGGGGGGAACACTGAAGCTTTCTTT.

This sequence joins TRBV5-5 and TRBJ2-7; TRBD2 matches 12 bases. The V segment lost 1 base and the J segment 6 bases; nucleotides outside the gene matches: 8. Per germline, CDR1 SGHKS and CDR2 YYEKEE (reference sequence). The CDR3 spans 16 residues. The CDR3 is CASSLTSGRRASEQYF. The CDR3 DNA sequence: TGTGCCAGCAGCTTGACTAGCGGGAGGAGGGCTTCCGAGCAGTACTTC.

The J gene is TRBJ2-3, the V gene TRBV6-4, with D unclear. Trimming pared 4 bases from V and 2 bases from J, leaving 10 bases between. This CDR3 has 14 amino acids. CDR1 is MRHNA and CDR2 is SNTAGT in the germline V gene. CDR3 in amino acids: CASSVERSTDTQYF. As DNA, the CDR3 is TGTGCCAGCAGTGTAGAGCGATCCACAGATACGCAGTATTTT.

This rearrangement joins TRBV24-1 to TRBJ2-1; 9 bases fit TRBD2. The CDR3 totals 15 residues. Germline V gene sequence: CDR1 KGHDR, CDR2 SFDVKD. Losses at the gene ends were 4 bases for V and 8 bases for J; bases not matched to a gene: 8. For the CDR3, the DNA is TGTGCCACCAGTGACGCTAGCGGGAATATGGATGAGCAGTTCTTC. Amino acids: CATSDASGNMDEQFF.

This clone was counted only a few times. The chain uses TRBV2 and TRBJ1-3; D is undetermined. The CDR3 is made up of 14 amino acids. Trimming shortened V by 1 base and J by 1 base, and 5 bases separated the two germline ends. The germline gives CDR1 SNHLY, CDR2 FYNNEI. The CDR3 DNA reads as TGTGCCAGCAGTGAAGTTTTATCTGGAAACACCATATATTTT. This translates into CASSEVLSGNTIYF.

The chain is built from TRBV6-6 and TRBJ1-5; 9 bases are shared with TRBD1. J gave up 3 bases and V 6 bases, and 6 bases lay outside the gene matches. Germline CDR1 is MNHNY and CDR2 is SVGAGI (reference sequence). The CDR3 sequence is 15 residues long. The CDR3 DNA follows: TGTGCCAGCAGCCCTGGGACAGGGATCAATCAGCCCCAGCATTTT. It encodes CASSPGTGINQPQHF.

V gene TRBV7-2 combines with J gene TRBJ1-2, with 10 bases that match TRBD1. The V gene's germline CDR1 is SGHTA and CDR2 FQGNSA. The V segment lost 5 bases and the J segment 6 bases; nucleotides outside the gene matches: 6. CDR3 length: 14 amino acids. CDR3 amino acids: CASSKTGGGNGYTF. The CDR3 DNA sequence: TGTGCCAGCAGCAAGACAGGGGGCGGTAATGGCTACACCTTC.

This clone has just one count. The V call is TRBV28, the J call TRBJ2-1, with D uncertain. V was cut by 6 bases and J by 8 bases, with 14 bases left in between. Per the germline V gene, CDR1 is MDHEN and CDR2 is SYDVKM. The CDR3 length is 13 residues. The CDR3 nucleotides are TGTGCCAGCAGCCTCATAAATAGCTATGAGCAGTTCTTC. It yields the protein CASSLINSYEQFF.

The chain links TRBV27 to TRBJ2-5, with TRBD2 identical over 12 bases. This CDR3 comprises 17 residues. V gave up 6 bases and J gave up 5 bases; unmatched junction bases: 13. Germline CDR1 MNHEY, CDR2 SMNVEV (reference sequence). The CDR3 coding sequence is TGTGCCAGCAGGAGGTCGGCTAGCGGGAGGGGTGGGGAGACCCAGTACTTC. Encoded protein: CASRRSASGRGGETQYF.

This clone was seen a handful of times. The CDR3 DNA is TGCGCCAGCAGCTCGGACAACGAGAACACTGAAGCTTTCTTT. Translating it yields CASSSDNENTEAFF. The chain employs TRBV5-1 and TRBJ1-1; possibly TRBD1 for D (5 bases). The CDR3 spans 14 residues. V was trimmed by 3 bases and J by 1 base, leaving 10 bases between them. CDR1 and CDR2 from the germline V gene are SGHRS and YFSETQ. Full variable domain (missing parts from reference TRBV5-1 and TRBJ1-1): KAGVTQTPRYLIKTRGQQVTLSCSPISGHRSVSWYQQTPGQGLQFLFEYFSETQRNKGNFPGRFSGRQFSNSRSEMNVSTLELGDSALYLCASSSDNENTEAFFGQGTRLTVV.